This entry lists 16 T cell receptor beta chains sequenced from one sample in a study of T cells in Graves' hyperthyroidism and ophthalmopathy. The CDR3 regions of TCR beta were amplified from RNA transcripts. The study used the HTBI primer set for a first-round RT-PCR of the TCR CDR3. TCRdb reanalysed the multiplex PCR reads using MiXCR and keeps one entry per CDR3 protein. This table holds around 300,000 distinct CDR3 sequences, around 13% found once. The sequenced sample was blood. These TCRs come from a woman under 40 with Graves' hyperthyroidism.

There are a few counts of this clonotype. The V call is TRBV5-4, the J call TRBJ2-7; TRBD2 agrees at 7 bases. V was clipped by 4 bases and J by 4 bases; unmatched bases: 14. Germline V gene data show CDR1 as SGHNT and CDR2 as YYREEE (reference sequence). The CDR3 extends over 16 amino acids. This CDR3 reads CASSLPGGLGEYEQYF. CDR3 sequence (DNA): TGTGCCAGCAGCCTCCCTGGAGGACTAGGGGAGTACGAGCAGTACTTC.

At least ten counts were recorded for this clonotype. The chain employs TRBV2 and TRBJ1-5, with a weak D call TRBD1 (5 bases). CDR3 length: 15 residues. Germline CDR1 SNHLY, CDR2 FYNNEI. Trimming cost V 4 bases and J 2 bases, with 12 bases left between them. The CDR3: CASSGGTQGNQPQHF. Here the CDR3 DNA reads TGTGCCAGCAGTGGAGGGACTCAGGGCAATCAGCCCCAGCATTTT.

This clonotype was counted a few times. The rearrangement joins TRBV30 to TRBJ2-1, with 13 bases identical to TRBD2. After removal of 7 bases from V and 5 bases from J, the junction contained 8 bases not matched to a gene. Per germline, CDR1 GTSNPN and CDR2 SVGIG (reference sequence). This CDR3 has 15 residues. The CDR3 loop is CASGLAGQKDNEQFF. DNA of the CDR3: TGTGCCTCGGGACTAGCGGGACAAAAAGACAATGAGCAGTTCTTC. Filled out from reference TRBV30 and TRBJ2-1, the complete variable domain reads SQTIHQWPATLVQPVGSPLSLECTVEGTSNPNLYWYRQAAGRGLQLLFYSVGIGQISSEVPQNLSASRPQDRQFILSSKKLLLSDSGFYLCASGLAGQKDNEQFFGPGTRLTVL.

This clonotype came up many times. V is TRBV11-1 and J is TRBJ1-1; D is possibly TRBD1 (5 bases). The CDR3 consists of 15 residues. Deletions cut 3 bases from V and 3 bases from J, with 14 bases between. From germline, CDR1 is SGHAT and CDR2 FQDESV (reference sequence). DNA of the CDR3: TGTGCCAGCAGCTTGGGAATTCAGGGTTACACTGAAGCTTTCTTT. Encoded protein: CASSLGIQGYTEAFF.

This clonotype was observed at least ten times. The rearrangement joins TRBV28 to TRBJ2-1; D is perhaps TRBD2 (5 bases). Trimming stripped 3 bases from V and 9 bases from J, with 24 bases between. The CDR3 is 17 amino acids. Germline V CDR1 and CDR2: MDHEN, SYDVKM. The CDR3 sequence is CASSFPPERSPPSEQFF. In DNA, the CDR3 is TGTGCCAGCAGTTTCCCTCCAGAGCGGTCCCCCCCCAGTGAGCAGTTCTTC. Based on the CDR3 plus reference TRBV28 and TRBJ2-1, the full variable domain is DVKVTQSSRYLVKRTGEKVFLECVQDMDHENMFWYRQDPGLGLRLIYFSYDVKMKEKGDIPEGYSVSREKKERFSLILESASTNQTSMYLCASSFPPERSPPSEQFFGPGTRLTVL.

This clonotype appeared many times. The rearrangement links TRBV29-1 to TRBJ1-2, with 11 positions matching TRBD1. The V gene's germline CDR1 is SQVTM and CDR2 ANQGSEA. Trimming at V came to 3 bases and at J to 6 bases, leaving 3 bases not matched to a gene. CDR3 length equals 13 residues. The CDR3 DNA follows: TGCAGCGTTGATGGGGGACAGGGGGATGGCTACACCTTC. It codes for CSVDGGQGDGYTF.

The sample holds many counts of this clonotype. The genes are TRBV20-1 and TRBJ2-5, with 8 nucleotides matching TRBD2. This CDR3 comprises 12 residues. Germline lookup yields CDR1 DFQATT and CDR2 SNEGSKA (reference sequence). V shed 4 bases, J shed 4 bases, and the junction held 2 bases outside the gene matches. DNA for the CDR3: TGCAGTGCTACGGGAGGGGTAGAGACCCAGTACTTC. This translates into CSATGGVETQYF.

There are a few counts of this clonotype. The chain uses TRBV9 and TRBJ1-1; the D is unclear. CDR1 and CDR2 (germline): SGDLS, YYNGEE. The CDR3 has 14 amino acids. V was trimmed by 4 bases and J by 5 bases, leaving 15 bases between them. The CDR3 nucleotides read TGTGCCAGCAGCCCCGGCCCCCTGGTAACTGAAGCTTTCTTT. Translating it yields CASSPGPLVTEAFF.

The V gene is TRBV7-2, the J gene TRBJ1-4; possible D gene TRBD1, 5 bases. Trimming removed 1 base from V and 6 bases from J, with 12 bases in between. The CDR3 extends over 15 amino acids. Per the germline V gene, CDR1 is SGHTA and CDR2 is FQGNSA. CDR3 sequence reads: CASSLDGGKDEKLFF. The CDR3 DNA sequence: TGTGCCAGCAGCTTAGATGGGGGGAAGGATGAAAAACTGTTTTTT.

This clonotype has a count of ten or more. The rearrangement links TRBV6-1 to TRBJ2-7; maybe TRBD1 (6 bases). Germline CDR1 reads MNHNS; CDR2 reads SASEGT. The CDR3 loop spans 14 amino acids. The V and J ends lost 5 bases and 3 bases respectively, with 14 bases between them. The CDR3 DNA is TGTGCCAGCAGTCCCTCGGGACATCTCTACGAGCAGTACTTC. Translating gives CASSPSGHLYEQYF.

This sequence joins TRBV18 and TRBJ2-2; 8 bases are shared with TRBD2. The ends lost 0 bases at V and 4 bases at J; junction bases unmatched: 4. CDR3 length: 16 residues. Per germline, CDR1 KGHSH and CDR2 LQKENI. CDR3 bases: TGTGCCAGCTCACCACCGGCGGGAGGTCTCACCGGGGAGCTGTTTTTT. Its translation is CASSPPAGGLTGELFF. The full variable domain, with the rest looked up from reference TRBV18 and TRBJ2-2, is NAGVMQNPRHLVRRRGQEARLRCSPMKGHSHVYWYRQLPEEGLKFMVYLQKENIIDESGMPKERFSAEFPKEGPSILRIQQVVRGDSAAYFCASSPPAGGLTGELFFGEGSRLTVL.

This clonotype was detected a few times. The chain couples TRBV7-6 to TRBJ2-1, with D maybe TRBD2 (5 bases). Trimming pared 0 bases from V and 8 bases from J, leaving 8 bases between. Germline-derived CDR1 and CDR2 are SGHVS and FNYEAQ. The CDR3 has 13 amino acids. The CDR3 is CASSLAGADEQFF. For the CDR3, the DNA is TGTGCCAGCAGCTTAGCCGGAGCGGATGAGCAGTTCTTC.

This clonotype has more than one count but fewer than ten. The chain combines TRBV20-1 with TRBJ2-1, with D perhaps being TRBD1 or TRBD2 (5 bases each). The CDR3 extends over 16 amino acids. Trimming took 0 bases from V and 7 from J, leaving 19 bases between them. The germline gives CDR1 DFQATT, CDR2 SNEGSKA (reference sequence). The CDR3 DNA reads TGCAGTGCTAGAGATCTTCGGCAGGGTTGGGGGAATGAGCAGTTCTTC. This encodes CSARDLRQGWGNEQFF.

This clonotype was detected many times. The genes are TRBV20-1 and TRBJ2-7; the match to TRBD2 covers 9 bases. Germline CDR1 is DFQATT and CDR2 is SNEGSKA (reference sequence). J was trimmed by 7 bases and V by 7 bases; bases with no gene match: 11. This CDR3 has 13 amino acids. The CDR3 coding sequence is TGCAGTGGACGCGGGAGGGGAAATGGGGAGCAGTACTTC. As protein: CSGRGRGNGEQYF.

This clonotype has ten or more counts. The rearrangement links TRBV2 to TRBJ2-5; 7 bases are shared with TRBD2. The CDR3 is 15 residues long. Germline CDR1 reads SNHLY; CDR2 reads FYNNEI. With 4 bases clipped from V and 1 base from J, the junction kept 6 bases outside the gene matches. DNA for the CDR3: TGTGCCAGCAGTGGGGGGGGGTCCGGCCAAGAGACCCAGTACTTC. Protein product: CASSGGGSGQETQYF.

This clonotype came up a few times. The chain joins TRBV4-1 to TRBJ2-7, with 10 bases fitting TRBD1. CDR3 length: 15 residues. Germline V CDR1 and CDR2: MGHRA, YSYEKL. V was clipped by 1 base and J by 0 bases; unmatched bases: 0. The CDR3 DNA sequence: TGCGCCAGCAGCCAAGGGACAGGGGGCTCCTACGAGCAGTACTTC. This sequence encodes CASSQGTGGSYEQYF.